This T cell receptor beta chain was observed in a study of blood T cell repertoires in COVID-19. The wider study: The United States, Italy and Spain supplied acute and convalescent COVID-19 samples. PBMCs, B-cell-depleted T cells, or T cells provided the cDNA or gDNA that made up the material.

As originally analysed: Using reference gene primer amplification, nucleated cell counts were estimated. Sequencing was performed with immunoSEQ multiplex PCR; in TCRdb, only in-frame clones are kept and a portion is missing. That table gives V, J and clone size, and the DNA gave D and trimming. This repertoire shows around 140,000 clones, 70% to 90% found once; its top ten account for approximately 4.3%. This receptor was taken from a man between 50 and 59 years old who had recovered from COVID-19. The sequenced sample consisted of PBMCs or T cells enriched from blood (not recorded which).

The CDR3 reads CASRRAGEDGELFF. In nucleotides, the CDR3 is TGTGCCAGCAGGAGAGCGGGAGAAGACGGGGAGCTGTTTTTT. V and J are TRBV11-3 and TRBJ2-2; 8 positions agree with TRBD2. The germline V gene has CDR1 SGHNT and CDR2 YENEEA. V shed 6 bases, J shed 7 bases, and the junction held 7 bases outside the gene matches. This CDR3 has 14 amino acids. Full variable domain (rest looked up from reference TRBV11-3 and TRBJ2-2): EAGVVQSPRYKIIEKKQPVAFWCNPISGHNTLYWYLQNLGQGPELLIRYENEEAVDDSQLPKDRFSAERLKGVDSTLKIQPAELGDSAVYLCASRRAGEDGELFFGEGSRLTVL.